This T cell receptor (beta chain) came from a study of blood T cell repertoires in COVID-19. Looking at the study overall: The United States, Italy and Spain provided the acute and convalescent COVID-19 samples.

Deletions cut 4 bases from V and 0 bases from J, with 18 bases between. CDR1 is MNHNS and CDR2 is SASEGT in the germline V gene. The CDR3 has 17 residues. Seattle patients were enrolled during active infection and followed longitudinally. Authors' processing steps: Reference gene primer amplification gave estimated nucleated cell counts. Only in-frame clones appear in the TCRdb table, and some are missing; sequencing was by immunoSEQ multiplex PCR. The V and J calls and clone size come from that table; D and trimming were worked out from the DNA. The data show about 360,000 clones, approximately 86% seen once.

The clonotype was recovered from a woman aged 55-70 years with COVID-19, enrolled during active disease. Sequenced input: peripheral blood. This chain links TRBV6-1 with TRBJ1-2, with D unresolved. CDR3 sequence: CASSGPTSFEANYGYTF. CDR3 bases: TGTGCCAGCAGTGGGCCAACCTCTTTTGAAGCTAACTATGGCTACACCTTC.